Presented here are 24 T cell receptor beta chains from one specimen sequenced in a study of control samples from healthy donors and cancer patients. Assay used: immunoSEQ multiplex PCR; TCRdb lists only in-frame clones, some missing. The sample comprises over 90,000 clones, around nine tenths of which are singletons, and approximately 20% rests with the top ten. The material sequenced was PBMCs. The receptor set was obtained from a man aged 55 to 70 with lung cancer.

The rearrangement links TRBV3-1 (or the pseudogene TRBV3-2) to TRBJ1-4; 8 nucleotides agree with TRBD1. V trimming: 4 bases; J trimming: 0 bases; junction bases outside the gene matches: 4. Germline CDR1 reads LGHDT; CDR2 reads YNNKEL (reference sequence). The CDR3 runs 16 residues. CDR3 in DNA: TGTGCCAGCAGCCTAAGGACAGGGCCAACTAATGAAAAACTGTTTTTT. Translating gives CASSLRTGPTNEKLFF.

A word on this clone: Its ends do not fully match the called genes, so a read error is possible. The rearrangement joins TRBV4-1 to TRBJ1-5, with D hard to call. This CDR3 contains 13 residues. Germline values: CDR1 MGHRA, CDR2 YSYEKL. DNA for the CDR3: TGCGCCAGCAACCAAGACGGCGGGCAGCCCCAGCATTTT. Protein sequence: CASNQDGGQPQHF.

The table lists this clone with a count of one. The chain uses TRBV12-3 or TRBV12-4 and TRBJ1-2; possibly TRBD1 for D (5 bases). This CDR3 is 13 amino acids long. V was pared by 10 bases and J by 4 bases, with 16 bases between. CDR3 nucleotides: TGTGCCATCCGAACCAGGGCGGGCTATGGCTACACCTTC. Translating it yields CAIRTRAGYGYTF.

The V gene is TRBV18, the J gene TRBJ1-5; D not certain. The CDR3 runs 14 residues. V was cut by 2 bases and J by 4 bases, with 9 bases left in between. Looked up from germline, CDR1 is KGHSH and CDR2 is LQKENI. CDR3 loop: CASSPREENQPQHF. CDR3 DNA: TGTGCCAGCTCACCAAGGGAGGAAAATCAGCCCCAGCATTTT. The full variable domain, its missing parts supplied by reference TRBV18 and TRBJ1-5, is NAGVMQNPRHLVRRRGQEARLRCSPMKGHSHVYWYRQLPEEGLKFMVYLQKENIIDESGMPKERFSAEFPKEGPSILRIQQVVRGDSAAYFCASSPREENQPQHFGDGTRLSIL.

The J gene is TRBJ2-4, the V gene TRBV4-1; TRBD1 matches 7 bases. V lost 2 bases and J lost 8; bases outside the gene matches: 6. The CDR3 spans 14 residues. Per the germline V gene, CDR1 is MGHRA and CDR2 is YSYEKL. CDR3 coding DNA: TGCGCCAGCAGCCAAACCGGGACAGAGTACATTCAGTACTTC. Residues: CASSQTGTEYIQYF.

The chain employs TRBV30 and TRBJ1-5, with no clear D. Trimming stripped 0 bases from V and 7 bases from J, with 10 bases between. CDR1 is GTSNPN and CDR2 is SVGIG in the germline V gene (reference sequence). The CDR3 spans 13 residues. The CDR3 DNA follows: TGTGCCTGGAGTGTAATAGGGATCCAGCCCCAGCATTTT. It specifies CAWSVIGIQPQHF.

This chain connects TRBV10-1 to TRBJ2-3, with 9 bases that match TRBD1. The V gene end was trimmed by 8 bases and the J gene end by 2 bases; junction bases not matched to a gene: 11. The CDR3 is 16 residues long. CDR1 WNHNN and CDR2 SYGVQD come from the germline V gene (reference sequence). As DNA, the CDR3 is TGCGCCAGCGGAGGACAGGGGCCGATCTTCACAGATACGCAGTATTTT. It is translated as CASGGQGPIFTDTQYF.

The chain carries TRBV5-1 and TRBJ2-2; D not resolved. Trimming shortened V by 4 bases and J by 6 bases, and 34 bases separated the two germline ends. The CDR3 length is 21 residues. CDR1 is SGHRS and CDR2 is YFSETQ in the germline V gene. The CDR3 DNA sequence: TGCGCCAGCAGCCCTCCCGGAGTAGACCAGCCCGCATATCCCCCCCCCGGGGAGCTGTTTTTT. Amino acid sequence: CASSPPGVDQPAYPPPGELFF.

The chain links TRBV27 to TRBJ2-6, with D perhaps matching TRBD1 (5 bases). The germline V gene has CDR1 MNHEY and CDR2 SMNVEV (reference sequence). The length of the CDR3 is 14 residues. The V gene lost 8 bases and the J gene lost 7 bases, with 15 bases spanning the gap. The CDR3 bases are TGTGCCAGCTCCCCAGGGTCAGTAGCCAACGTCCTGACTTTC. The encoded protein is CASSPGSVANVLTF.

This clone was seen a few times. The CDR3 DNA is TGCGCCAGCAGACAAACGGGGGCTTCCTACGAGCAGTACTTC. This encodes CASRQTGASYEQYF. The gene calls are TRBV5-1 and TRBJ2-7; D assignment may be TRBD1 or TRBD2 (6 bases each). Trimming removed 5 bases from V and 1 base from J, with 13 bases in between. Germline V lookup: CDR1 SGHRS, CDR2 YFSETQ. CDR3 length: 14 residues. Together with reference TRBV5-1 and TRBJ2-7, the CDR3 gives the full variable domain: KAGVTQTPRYLIKTRGQQVTLSCSPISGHRSVSWYQQTPGQGLQFLFEYFSETQRNKGNFPGRFSGRQFSNSRSEMNVSTLELGDSALYLCASRQTGASYEQYFGPGTRLTVT.

The rearrangement uses TRBV9 and TRBJ1-3; a possible D gene is TRBD1 (5 bases). This CDR3 spans 16 amino acids. Germline CDR1 and CDR2: SGDLS and YYNGEE. The V end was cut by 0 bases, the J end by 0 bases, with 10 bases between. The CDR3 protein is CASSVDRSDSGNTIYF. Written as DNA, the CDR3 is TGTGCCAGCAGCGTAGACAGGTCCGACTCTGGAAACACCATATATTTT.

The V call is TRBV2, the J call TRBJ1-2; the D is unclear. The CDR3 totals 13 residues. Germline values: CDR1 SNHLY, CDR2 FYNNEI. The V end lost 8 bases, the J end lost 0 bases, and 10 bases lay between the germline ends. CDR3 loop: CASLDGTNYGYTF. DNA for the CDR3: TGTGCCAGCCTGGACGGTACTAACTATGGCTACACCTTC.

This clone was seen only a few times. The chain carries TRBV2 and TRBJ2-3, with D maybe TRBD1 (5 bases). V lost 7 bases to trimming and J lost 3 bases, with 14 bases between them. Germline V gene lookup returns CDR1 SNHLY and CDR2 FYNNEI. The CDR3 sequence is 14 residues long. The CDR3 nucleotides read TGTGCCAGCATTGGCAGGGTCTGGACAGATACGCAGTATTTT. As protein: CASIGRVWTDTQYF. Combining the CDR3 with reference TRBV2 and TRBJ2-3 gives the whole variable domain EPEVTQTPSHQVTQMGQEVILRCVPISNHLYFYWYRQILGQKVEFLVSFYNNEISEKSEIFDDQFSVERPDGSNFTLKIRSTKLEDSAMYFCASIGRVWTDTQYFGPGTRLTVL.

This chain links TRBV5-1 with TRBJ1-3; no definite D call. Germline loops: CDR1 SGHRS, CDR2 YFSETQ. Deletions cut 2 bases from V and 0 bases from J, with 6 bases between. This CDR3 contains 14 residues. CDR3 sequence (DNA): TGCGCCAGCAGCTTAGATACCTCTGGAAACACCATATATTTT. Amino acid sequence: CASSLDTSGNTIYF.

The chain uses TRBV24-1 and TRBJ2-3, with D possibly TRBD1 on 5 matching bases. This CDR3 has 14 amino acids. V was shortened by 4 bases and J by 2 bases, with 9 bases between the two germline ends. CDR1 KGHDR and CDR2 SFDVKD come from the germline V gene. The CDR3, as DNA: TGTGCCACCAGTGAGCACAGGATCACAGATACGCAGTATTTT. This codes for CATSEHRITDTQYF.

The sample holds a few counts of this clone. The V and J genes are TRBV11-1 and TRBJ2-1, with TRBD2 matching over 10 bases. The CDR3 spans 16 residues. In germline, CDR1 is SGHAT, CDR2 FQDESV (reference sequence). V shed 4 bases, J shed 3 bases, and the junction held 6 bases outside the gene matches. DNA of the CDR3: TGTGCCAGCAGCTCAATAGCGGGGGGCCTCTACAATGAGCAGTTCTTC. As protein: CASSSIAGGLYNEQFF.

The chain is built from TRBV27 and TRBJ1-2; D gene uncertain. The CDR3 is 14 residues long. Germline V gives CDR1 MNHEY, CDR2 SMNVEV (reference sequence). Trimming pared 5 bases from V and 4 bases from J, leaving 14 bases between. CDR3 DNA sequence: TGTGCCAGCAGTCCGGACTGGAGGAGCTATGGCTACACCTTC. Translating gives CASSPDWRSYGYTF.

As DNA, the CDR3 is TGCGCCAGCAGTGACAGCCCGAACACCGGGGAGCTGTTTTTT. Translating gives CASSDSPNTGELFF. The chain combines TRBV10-1 with TRBJ2-2; the D is unclear. The germline V and J ends were trimmed by 3 bases and 0 bases, with 5 bases remaining between them. The germline CDR1 and CDR2 sequences are WNHNN and SYGVQD (reference sequence). The CDR3 sequence is 14 residues long.

The gene calls are TRBV2 and TRBJ2-2; TRBD2 aligns across 7 bases. CDR3 size: 14 residues. Trimming cost V 6 bases and J 1 base; bases outside gene matches: 2. Germline values: CDR1 SNHLY, CDR2 FYNNEI. Here the CDR3 reads CASRLAGNTGELFF. The CDR3 nucleotides are TGTGCCAGCAGGTTAGCGGGGAACACCGGGGAGCTGTTTTTT. Filled out from reference TRBV2 and TRBJ2-2, the complete variable domain reads EPEVTQTPSHQVTQMGQEVILRCVPISNHLYFYWYRQILGQKVEFLVSFYNNEISEKSEIFDDQFSVERPDGSNFTLKIRSTKLEDSAMYFCASRLAGNTGELFFGEGSRLTVL.

This clone was detected once. This CDR3 reads CASKGQYEQYF. The CDR3 DNA reads as TGTGCCAGCAAGGGGCAGTACGAGCAGTACTTC. This chain uses TRBV6-5 with TRBJ2-7; a weak D match, TRBD1 (5 bases). The length of the CDR3 is 11 residues. CDR1 and CDR2 from the germline V gene are MNHEY and SVGAGI. The germline V and J ends were trimmed by 7 bases and 4 bases, with 8 bases remaining between them.

The CDR3 DNA reads TGTGCCAGCTCAGGGACTACAGGGATTAATGAAAAACTGTTTTTT. Encoded protein: CASSGTTGINEKLFF. This chain connects TRBV18 to TRBJ1-4, with D perhaps TRBD1 (6 bases). V was trimmed by 5 bases and J by 4 bases, leaving 14 bases between them. Germline V gene lookup returns CDR1 KGHSH and CDR2 LQKENI. The CDR3 extends over 15 amino acids.

The CDR3 DNA is TGTGCCAGCAGGGACAGGGGGCATGGAAACACCATATATTTT. Translated, it gives CASRDRGHGNTIYF. This chain joins TRBV6-5 and TRBJ1-3; 11 nucleotides match TRBD1. Per the germline V gene, CDR1 is MNHEY and CDR2 is SVGAGI. The J segment lost 3 bases and the V segment lost 6 bases, leaving 1 base of the junction unmatched. The CDR3 spans 14 residues.

The V and J genes are TRBV7-2 and TRBJ2-5, with D tentatively TRBD2 (6 bases). CDR1 is SGHTA, CDR2 FQGNSA, per germline. The V end lost 2 bases, the J end lost 5 bases, and 12 bases lay between the germline ends. CDR3 size: 14 residues. CDR3 loop: CASSLTRGLETQYF. DNA for the CDR3: TGTGCCAGCAGCTTAACGCGGGGATTGGAGACCCAGTACTTC.

The chain recombines TRBV7-9 with TRBJ2-3; 8 bases agree with TRBD1. The CDR3 runs 16 residues. CDR1 SEHNR and CDR2 FQNEAQ come from the germline V gene (reference sequence). The junction had 9 bases not matched to a gene; V was cut back by 5 bases and J by 2 bases. The DNA for the CDR3 is TGTGCCAGCAGCACCCGGGACAGGATCCTCACAGATACGCAGTATTTT. Encoded protein: CASSTRDRILTDTQYF.